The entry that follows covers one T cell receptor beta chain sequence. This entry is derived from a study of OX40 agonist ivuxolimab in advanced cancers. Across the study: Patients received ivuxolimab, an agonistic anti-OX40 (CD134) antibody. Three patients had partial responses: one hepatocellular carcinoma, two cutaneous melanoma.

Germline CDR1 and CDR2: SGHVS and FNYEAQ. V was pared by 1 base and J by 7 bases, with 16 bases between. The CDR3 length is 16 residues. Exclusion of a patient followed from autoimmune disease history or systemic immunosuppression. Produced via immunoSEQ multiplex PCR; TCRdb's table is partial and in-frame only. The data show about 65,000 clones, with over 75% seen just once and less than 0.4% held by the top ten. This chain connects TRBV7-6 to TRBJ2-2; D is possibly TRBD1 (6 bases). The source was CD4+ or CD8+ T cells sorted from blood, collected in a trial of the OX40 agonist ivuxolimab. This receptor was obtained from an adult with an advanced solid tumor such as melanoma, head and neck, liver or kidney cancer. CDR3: CASSLGSQGMVGELFF. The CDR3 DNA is TGTGCCAGCAGCTTAGGGTCACAGGGAATGGTCGGGGAGCTGTTTTTT.